This is a list of T cell receptor beta chains from one sample in a study of T cells in Graves' hyperthyroidism and ophthalmopathy. TCRdb re-derived calls from the multiplex PCR reads in MiXCR, one entry per CDR3 protein. Counted here are around 270,000 distinct CDR3 sequences, about 19% occurring once; the ten biggest clones make up under 45%. The specimen was blood. The receptor set was obtained from a man aged 50-59 years with Graves' ophthalmopathy. The CDR3 runs from the conserved cysteine through the conserved F or W. Rows may omit the clone size; those that give it use once, few, many or a size class.

abundance: .; j_gene: TRBJ1-5; len: 17; v_gene: TRBV2; CDR3aa: CASSGRRDIYSNQPQHF
abundance: .; j_gene: TRBJ2-7; len: 15; v_gene: TRBV28; CDR3aa: CASSIGGQVTYEQYF
abundance: .; j_gene: TRBJ2-7; len: 13; v_gene: TRBV20-1; CDR3aa: CSARGQETYEQYF
abundance: .; j_gene: TRBJ2-1; len: 18; v_gene: TRBV6-5; CDR3aa: CASSYLVGADSTYNEQFF
abundance: many; j_gene: TRBJ2-5; len: 14; v_gene: TRBV5-6; CDR3aa: CASSNRGGQETQYF
abundance: few; j_gene: TRBJ1-4; len: 14; v_gene: TRBV6-5; CDR3aa: CASSYSAANEKLFF
abundance: few; j_gene: TRBJ1-6; len: 17; v_gene: TRBV9; CDR3aa: CASSDEDRPTANSPLHF
abundance: .; j_gene: TRBJ2-7; len: 15; v_gene: TRBV27; CDR3aa: CASSLTSYGVYEQYF
abundance: many; j_gene: TRBJ2-5; len: 15; v_gene: TRBV20-1; CDR3aa: CSLTSLWRTQETQYF
abundance: .; j_gene: TRBJ2-7; len: 15; v_gene: TRBV11-2; CDR3aa: CASSRTKDRAYEQYF
abundance: .; j_gene: TRBJ2-7; len: 17; v_gene: TRBV4-1; CDR3aa: CASSQGQGTSGTYEQYF
abundance: .; j_gene: TRBJ2-7; len: 16; v_gene: TRBV7-9; CDR3aa: CASSLRDRVSLDEQYF
abundance: few; j_gene: TRBJ2-3; len: 15; v_gene: TRBV7-3; CDR3aa: CASSYSGRAADTQYF
abundance: .; j_gene: TRBJ2-5; len: 18; v_gene: TRBV11-2; CDR3aa: CASTPPAFGAGGQETQYF
abundance: few; j_gene: TRBJ2-7; len: 15; v_gene: TRBV28; CDR3aa: CASSPKQRERYEQYF
abundance: .; j_gene: TRBJ1-6; len: 15; v_gene: TRBV20-1; CDR3aa: CSANGHSGGNSPLHF
abundance: .; j_gene: TRBJ2-2; len: 14; v_gene: TRBV3-1; CDR3aa: CASSRDLNTGELFF
abundance: once; j_gene: TRBJ2-2; len: 17; v_gene: TRBV27; CDR3aa: CASSSRLAGVRTGELFF
abundance: many; j_gene: TRBJ2-7; len: 16; v_gene: TRBV29-1; CDR3aa: CSVEFPGQGKIYEQYF
abundance: few; j_gene: TRBJ2-5; len: 16; v_gene: TRBV27; CDR3aa: CASSLLAGGPEETQYF
abundance: .; j_gene: TRBJ2-7; len: 18; v_gene: TRBV20-1; CDR3aa: CSASLVGTGGESSYEQYF
abundance: .; j_gene: TRBJ2-2; len: 15; v_gene: TRBV18; CDR3aa: CASSPDRVPLGELFF
abundance: .; j_gene: TRBJ2-3; len: 16; v_gene: TRBV7-2; CDR3aa: CASSLAPAANTDTQYF
abundance: .; j_gene: TRBJ1-3; len: 15; v_gene: TRBV9; CDR3aa: CASSVAGDSGNTIYF
abundance: .; j_gene: TRBJ1-1; len: 14; v_gene: TRBV12-3/TRBV12-4; CDR3aa: CASTETGSARQAFF
abundance: .; j_gene: TRBJ1-1; len: 14; v_gene: TRBV11-2; CDR3aa: CASSLDRPNTEAFF
abundance: few; j_gene: TRBJ2-3; len: 16; v_gene: TRBV3-1; CDR3aa: CASSVGIAGYTDTQYF
abundance: many; j_gene: TRBJ2-3; len: 11; v_gene: TRBV11-2; CDR3aa: CASSEVDTQYF
abundance: .; j_gene: TRBJ2-7; len: 14; v_gene: TRBV9; CDR3aa: CASSVMTAGGEQYF
abundance: .; j_gene: TRBJ1-2; len: 14; v_gene: TRBV28; CDR3aa: CASSLGTGFRGYTF
abundance: .; j_gene: TRBJ1-1; len: 14; v_gene: TRBV5-1; CDR3aa: CASSNPGENTEAFF
abundance: many; j_gene: TRBJ2-2; len: 15; v_gene: TRBV12-3/TRBV12-4; CDR3aa: CASSLGSWNTGELFF
abundance: few; j_gene: TRBJ1-3; len: 18; v_gene: TRBV25-1; CDR3aa: CASSEYPTGLLSGNTIYF
abundance: few; j_gene: TRBJ2-3; len: 16; v_gene: TRBV9; CDR3aa: CASSAEQRGSTDTQYF
abundance: many; j_gene: TRBJ2-5; len: 15; v_gene: TRBV28; CDR3aa: CASSLGVRGGETQYF
abundance: .; j_gene: TRBJ1-2; len: 13; v_gene: TRBV12-3/TRBV12-4; CDR3aa: CASSSSRDYGYTF
abundance: .; j_gene: TRBJ2-3; len: 16; v_gene: TRBV6-2/TRBV6-3; CDR3aa: CASSYFHGASTDTQYF
abundance: .; j_gene: TRBJ1-3; len: 14; v_gene: TRBV6-1; CDR3aa: CASSDTFSGNTIYF
abundance: few; j_gene: TRBJ2-2; len: 15; v_gene: TRBV12-3/TRBV12-4; CDR3aa: CASRLDIGGTGELFF
abundance: few; j_gene: TRBJ2-2; len: 14; v_gene: TRBV24-1; CDR3aa: CATSDYAGGGELFF
abundance: .; j_gene: TRBJ1-2; len: 9; v_gene: TRBV30; CDR3aa: CACTEGYTF
abundance: .; j_gene: TRBJ2-2; len: 16; v_gene: TRBV9; CDR3aa: CASSVVSPGNTGELFF
abundance: many; j_gene: TRBJ2-7; len: 14; v_gene: TRBV7-2; CDR3aa: CASTRAGVGNEQYF
abundance: few; j_gene: TRBJ2-1; len: 16; v_gene: TRBV7-9; CDR3aa: CASSPRTGAAYNEQFF
abundance: .; j_gene: TRBJ2-3; len: 15; v_gene: TRBV6-2/TRBV6-3; CDR3aa: CASSSRDGSTDTQYF